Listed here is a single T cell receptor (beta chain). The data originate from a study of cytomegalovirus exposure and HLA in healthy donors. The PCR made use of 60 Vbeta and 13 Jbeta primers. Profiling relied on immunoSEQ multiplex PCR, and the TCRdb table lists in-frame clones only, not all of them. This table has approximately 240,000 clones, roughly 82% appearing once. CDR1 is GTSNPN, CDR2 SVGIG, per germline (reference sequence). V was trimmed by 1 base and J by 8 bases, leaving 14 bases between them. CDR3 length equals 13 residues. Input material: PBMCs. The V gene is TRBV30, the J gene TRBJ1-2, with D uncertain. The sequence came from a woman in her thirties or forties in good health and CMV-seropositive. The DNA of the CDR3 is TGTGCCTGGAGTGGGCGGGCTATGGGAGGCTACACCTTC. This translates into CAWSGRAMGGYTF.